This TCR beta chain was captured in a study of shared clonotypes between healthy human individuals. The naive CD8 subset, CD45RO-negative cells positively selected for CCR7, excluded terminally differentiated effector memory CD45RA+ cells. Generated by immunoSEQ multiplex PCR, the TCRdb table keeps only in-frame clones and is missing some. The repertoire consists of over 2,000,000 clones, with roughly 93% occurring once and the leading ten covering around 1.8%. Note on this clone: As yet, its antigen is unknown.

The V segment lost 4 bases and the J segment 0 bases; nucleotides outside the gene matches: 7. Per germline, CDR1 SGHRS and CDR2 YFSETQ. The CDR3 runs 15 residues. Overall study findings and caveats: Across subsets, estimated richness was generally greater for naive than for memory populations.

The material sequenced was naive CD8+ T cells from PBMCs. The rearrangement links TRBV5-1 to TRBJ2-7, with TRBD1 matching 7 bases. This receptor was identified in a man aged 18 to 29 in good health. Some clones in this sample may be carry-over from other donors' samples. The CDR3 is CASSEDRVNSYEQYF. The CDR3 coding sequence is TGCGCCAGCAGCGAAGACAGGGTCAACTCCTACGAGCAGTACTTC.